This T cell receptor (beta chain) originates from a study of T cell repertoires in cytomegalovirus infection. Via MiXCR, TCRdb re-called the reads, giving one row per CDR3 protein. The sample lists about 890,000 distinct CDR3 sequences; roughly 30% were seen once. Study-wide results and caveats: Ex vivo, HLA-C-restricted CMV-specific TCR beta clonotypes prevailed over the rest of the response.

Trimming cost V 6 bases and J 7 bases, with 15 bases left between them. This CDR3 spans 13 amino acids. CDR1 is MNHEY and CDR2 is SMNVEV in the germline V gene (reference sequence). Comment on this clonotype: Its antigen is undetermined.

This receptor was obtained from a human donor in good health (CMV status not recorded). Some clones in this sample may be carry-over from other donors' samples. This material consisted of cultured CD8+ T cells from PBMCs, taken from culture after CMV antigen stimulation. The chain combines TRBV27 with TRBJ1-1; D is perhaps TRBD1 (6 bases). CDR3 residues: CASSRGGPGEAFF. The CDR3 nucleotides read TGTGCCAGCAGCCGCGGGGGGCCAGGTGAAGCTTTCTTT.